This is a list of T cell receptor beta chains from one sample in a study of CD8+CD57+ T cells in acquired aplastic anemia. A single record per CDR3 protein comes from TCRdb applying MiXCR to the reads. The profile shows about 160,000 distinct CDR3 sequences, just under 45% of them singletons. The specimen was sorted CD4+, CD8+, or CD8+CD57+ T cells (not recorded which) from PBMCs. Source of these receptors: a human donor in good health. The CDR3 runs from the conserved cysteine through the conserved F or W. A D gene is named only where the DNA matches it firmly. The size entry is marked missing in some rows and otherwise reads once, few, many or a size class.

TRBV7-3	-	-	TRBJ1-5	CASSLGQTNQPQHF	TGTGCCAGCAGCTTAGGACAGACCAATCAGCCCCAGCATTTT
TRBV18	few	-	TRBJ2-6	CASSPGLGIKLTDSGANVLTF	TGTGCCAGCTCACCAGGGCTAGGGATTAAACTGACGGACTCTGGGGCCAACGTCCTGACTTTC
TRBV5-1	many	TRBD2	TRBJ2-7	CASSFGLAVFSSYEQYF	TGCGCCAGCAGCTTTGGCCTAGCGGTATTTAGCTCCTACGAGCAGTACTTC
TRBV7-2	once	-	TRBJ1-2	CASSFIRTDYGYTF	TGTGCCAGCAGCTTTATTAGAACGGACTATGGCTACACCTTC
TRBV15	-	-	TRBJ2-3	CATSSSRGYEADTQYF	TGTGCCACCAGCAGCTCTCGGGGGTACGAGGCAGATACGCAGTATTTT
TRBV20-1	many	-	TRBJ2-7	CSARSDSIEQYF	TGCAGTGCTAGATCGGACAGTATCGAGCAGTACTTC
TRBV10-3	-	-	TRBJ1-1	CAISESFRVATEASF	TGTGCCATCAGTGAGTCGTTTAGGGTTGCCACTGAAGCTTCCTTT
TRBV7-8	-	-	TRBJ1-2	CASSLIGDPNYGYTF	TGTGCCAGCAGCTTAATAGGGGATCCTAACTATGGCTACACCTTC
TRBV2	many	-	TRBJ1-6	CASSEEATANNSPLHF	TGTGCCAGCAGTGAAGAGGCGACGGCTAATAATTCACCCCTCCACTTT
TRBV20-1	many	TRBD2	TRBJ2-5	CSARDLGRRTSGTVQETQYF	TGCAGTGCTAGAGATCTGGGTAGGCGGACTAGCGGGACCGTCCAAGAGACCCAGTACTTC
TRBV9	many	-	TRBJ2-1	CASSPSPGDEQFF	TGTGCCAGCAGCCCCTCCCCGGGCGATGAGCAGTTCTTC
TRBV24-1	many	-	TRBJ2-2	CATSDHKGAGELFF	TGTGCCACCAGTGACCATAAGGGGGCCGGGGAGCTGTTTTTT
TRBV7-2	many	-	TRBJ1-4	CASSPRQAVNEKLFF	TGTGCCAGCAGCCCAAGACAGGCGGTAAATGAAAAACTGTTTTTT
TRBV27	-	-	TRBJ2-1	CASSPFRSYNEQFF	TGTGCCAGCAGTCCATTTAGGTCCTACAATGAGCAGTTCTTC
TRBV10-3	once	-	TRBJ2-7	CAISEPPGVYEQYF	TGTGCCATCAGTGAGCCCCCGGGGGTATACGAGCAGTACTTC
TRBV11-2	few	TRBD2	TRBJ2-1	CASSLRRSSGNVDEQFF	TGTGCCAGCAGCTTACGGCGTTCTAGCGGGAACGTTGATGAGCAGTTCTTC
TRBV25-1	-	-	TRBJ1-2	CASSVSEDYYGYTF	TGTGCCAGCAGTGTATCCGAAGATTACTATGGCTACACCTTC
TRBV6-2/TRBV6-3	-	TRBD2	TRBJ2-5	CASSYSGLGRETRYF	TGTGCCAGCAGTTACTCTGGACTCGGGCGGGAGACCCGGTACTTC
TRBV5-1	few	TRBD1	TRBJ1-4	CASSAGTGSEKLFF	TGCGCCAGCAGCGCCGGGACAGGGAGCGAAAAACTGTTTTTT
TRBV10-1	once	-	TRBJ2-3	CATKEINRGGATDTQYF	TGCGCCACCAAAGAGATTAACAGGGGGGGGGCGACAGATACGCAGTATTTT
TRBV19	many	TRBD1	TRBJ2-1	CASTGGASYNEQFF	TGTGCCAGTACAGGGGGCGCGTCCTACAATGAGCAGTTCTTC
TRBV24-1	many	-	TRBJ2-7	CATSDSSGTRVEQYF	TGTGCCACCAGTGATTCAAGCGGTACGAGGGTGGAGCAGTACTTC
TRBV20-1	many	-	TRBJ1-4	CSAPAGVANEKLFF	TGCAGTGCCCCAGCGGGGGTTGCTAATGAAAAACTGTTTTTT
TRBV7-2	-	-	TRBJ2-1	CASSLAIQGTNEQFF	TGTGCCAGCAGCTTAGCGATACAGGGAACCAATGAGCAGTTCTTC
TRBV24-1	-	-	TRBJ1-1	CATKTANTEAFF	TGTGCCACCAAGACTGCGAACACTGAAGCTTTCTTT
TRBV9	once	-	TRBJ1-6	CASSASGYRSPLHF	TGTGCCAGCAGCGCGTCAGGTTACAGGTCACCCCTCCACTTT
TRBV5-5	-	-	TRBJ2-7	CASSLATDSSYEQYF	TGTGCCAGCAGCTTGGCAACGGACAGCTCCTACGAGCAGTACTTC
TRBV6-1	few	-	TRBJ2-3	CASRPMGARKPTDTQYF	TGTGCCAGCAGACCCATGGGGGCCAGAAAGCCCACAGATACGCAGTATTTT
TRBV7-2	many	TRBD1	TRBJ2-7	CASSKETGIEQYF	TGTGCCAGCAGCAAGGAGACAGGGATCGAGCAGTACTTC
TRBV10-3	many	-	TRBJ2-1	CATRSEYNEQFF	TGTGCCACCCGATCCGAGTACAATGAGCAGTTCTTC
TRBV20-1	many	-	TRBJ2-7	CSATNVTGFGEQYF	TGCAGTGCTACAAACGTTACAGGGTTCGGGGAGCAGTACTTC
TRBV7-9	many	-	TRBJ1-1	CASTQGSEAFF	TGTGCCAGCACGCAGGGATCTGAAGCTTTCTTT
TRBV27	few	-	TRBJ1-1	CASSSWGTTEAFF	TGTGCCAGCAGTTCGTGGGGTACCACTGAAGCTTTCTTT
TRBV15	-	-	TRBJ1-6	CATRASSYNSPLHF	TGTGCCACCAGGGCAAGCTCCTATAATTCACCCCTCCACTTT
TRBV11-2	-	TRBD2	TRBJ2-7	CASSFHGGMSYEQYF	TGTGCCAGCAGCTTTCACGGGGGGATGTCCTACGAGCAGTACTTC
TRBV25-1	many	-	TRBJ2-1	CASGDNEQFF	TGTGCCAGCGGGGACAATGAGCAGTTCTTC
TRBV20-1	many	-	TRBJ1-2	CSDGTPDTEKRYTF	TGCAGTGATGGGACCCCCGACACGGAGAAACGCTACACCTTC
TRBV2	-	-	TRBJ2-3	CASSETGTDTQYF	TGTGCCAGCAGTGAGACAGGCACAGATACGCAGTATTTT
TRBV5-1	many	TRBD1	TRBJ1-1	CASSWGQARTEAFF	TGCGCCAGCAGCTGGGGACAGGCCCGCACTGAAGCTTTCTTT
TRBV2	-	-	TRBJ2-3	CASSPRTGGGDTQYF	TGTGCCAGCAGCCCACGGACAGGAGGGGGAGATACGCAGTATTTT
TRBV7-2	many	-	TRBJ2-7	CASSSQIGAGIYEQYF	TGTGCCAGCAGCTCACAGATTGGGGCGGGGATATACGAGCAGTACTTC
TRBV7-9	-	-	TRBJ2-2	CASSLVRLTGELFF	TGTGCCAGCAGCTTAGTTAGACTTACCGGGGAGCTGTTTTTT
TRBV25-1	-	-	TRBJ1-5	CASRKANQPQHF	TGTGCCAGCAGGAAGGCCAATCAGCCCCAGCATTTT
TRBV10-3	-	-	TRBJ2-7	CAISGQSLTYEQYF	TGTGCCATCAGTGGCCAGAGCTTAACCTACGAGCAGTACTTC
TRBV7-3	once	TRBD2	TRBJ2-3	CASSLAGGRTTDTQYF	TGTGCCAGCTCGCTAGCGGGGGGGAGAACCACAGATACGCAGTATTTT
TRBV7-2	many	TRBD1	TRBJ2-3	CASSLASTPGQGAPYF	TGTGCCAGCAGCTTAGCGTCAACTCCCGGGCAGGGGGCGCCTTATTTT
TRBV30	-	-	TRBJ1-3	CAWSVRSGARGNTIYF	TGTGCCTGGAGTGTAAGGTCAGGGGCGCGGGGAAACACCATATATTTT
TRBV7-9	-	-	TRBJ2-7	CASRPDSYYEQYF	TGTGCCAGCAGGCCCGACAGTTACTACGAGCAGTACTTC
TRBV20-1	many	-	TRBJ2-7	CSASSETYEQYF	TGCAGTGCTAGTTCAGAAACCTACGAGCAGTACTTC